These 23 T cell receptor beta chains came from one sample sequenced in a study of blood T cells in healthy people across ages. For the second PCR, which ran for about 7 to 11 cycles, a sample-barcoded 5' primer and a J-beta primer mix were used. TCRdb ran MiXCR on the 5' RACE reads and lists one entry per CDR3 protein. The table shows 1.5 million to 1.9 million distinct CDR3 sequences, with 35% to 45% occurring only once. Sequencing was performed on blood. The receptors here all came from a woman under 30 in good health.

This rearrangement joins TRBV6-1 to TRBJ2-1; the D call may be TRBD1 or TRBD2 (5 bases each). The better agreement between TRBJ2-7 and the DNA end casts doubt on the J call. The germline V gene has CDR1 MNHNS and CDR2 SASEGT. CDR3 size: 16 residues. CDR3 loop: CASPRPGRAPYNEQYF. CDR3 nucleotides: TGTGCCAGCCCCAGACCGGGGCGAGCCCCCTACAATGAGCAGTACTTC.

This clonotype has only a few counts. The chain joins TRBV7-3 to TRBJ1-1; D gene uncertain. The CDR3 sequence is 15 residues long. V was pared by 4 bases and J by 4 bases, with 16 bases between. The germline V gene has CDR1 SGHTA and CDR2 FQGTGA. The CDR3: CASSSLPAGFTEAFF. The CDR3, as DNA: TGTGCCAGCAGCTCCCTCCCGGCGGGGTTCACTGAAGCTTTCTTT.

The count of this clonotype is one. The chain is built from TRBV6-5 and TRBJ2-1; 10 bases are a match to TRBD2. Germline loops: CDR1 MNHEY, CDR2 SVGAGI. V shed 2 bases, J shed 7 bases, and the junction held 11 bases outside the gene matches. This CDR3 is 17 amino acids long. CDR3 loop: CASSYGSGRRYLNEQFF. In nucleotides, the CDR3 is TGTGCCAGCAGTTACGGTAGCGGGAGGCGATATTTGAATGAGCAGTTCTTC.

The V and J genes are TRBV19 and TRBJ1-1; no reliable D call. Germline loops: CDR1 LNHDA, CDR2 SQIVND (reference sequence). This CDR3 is 13 amino acids long. V was cut by 3 bases and J by 0 bases, with 5 bases left in between. The CDR3 DNA follows: TGTGCCAGTAGTATCAACATGAACACTGAAGCTTTCTTT. This codes for CASSINMNTEAFF. Variable domain in full (rest from reference TRBV19 and TRBJ1-1): DGGITQSPKYLFRKEGQNVTLSCEQNLNHDAMYWYRQDPGQGLRLIYYSQIVNDFQKGDIAEGYSVSREKKESFPLTVTSAQKNPTAFYLCASSINMNTEAFFGQGTRLTVV.

This chain joins TRBV19 and TRBJ1-5, with unresolved D. The germline V gene encodes CDR1 LNHDA and CDR2 SQIVND (reference sequence). V shed 3 bases and J shed 2 bases, with 14 bases lying between them. The CDR3 loop spans 16 amino acids. The CDR3 loop reads CASSMARGSGNQPQHF. For the CDR3, the DNA is TGTGCCAGTAGTATGGCTCGGGGATCGGGCAATCAGCCCCAGCATTTT. Full variable domain (remainder filled in from reference TRBV19 and TRBJ1-5): DGGITQSPKYLFRKEGQNVTLSCEQNLNHDAMYWYRQDPGQGLRLIYYSQIVNDFQKGDIAEGYSVSREKKESFPLTVTSAQKNPTAFYLCASSMARGSGNQPQHFGDGTRLSIL.

This sequence joins TRBV20-1 and TRBJ1-1; 7 bases are a match to TRBD1. Germline trimming cut 1 base from V and 5 bases from J; bases unmatched to any gene: 10. The CDR3 runs to 15 residues. Germline lookup yields CDR1 DFQATT and CDR2 SNEGSKA (reference sequence). In DNA form, the CDR3 reads TGCAGTGCTAGAGCCCTCCCCAGGGGGTGGACTGAAGCTTTCTTT. This gives the protein CSARALPRGWTEAFF.

The genes are TRBV7-9 and TRBJ2-5; TRBD2 matches at 14 bases. The CDR3 runs 17 residues. The junction had 14 bases not matched to a gene; V was cut back by 3 bases and J by 11 bases. The germline V gene has CDR1 SEHNR and CDR2 FQNEAQ (reference sequence). The CDR3: CASSFSGTSGSQDEQYF. CDR3 sequence (DNA): TGTGCCAGCAGCTTCTCCGGGACTAGCGGGAGTCAGGATGAGCAGTACTTC.

In this sample, this clonotype turned up a few times. This sequence joins TRBV20-1 and TRBJ2-1, with TRBD2 matching 16 bases. The CDR3 sequence is 16 residues long. Germline CDR1 and CDR2: DFQATT and SNEGSKA (reference sequence). The CDR3 nucleotides read TGCACCGCGGGGGGACTAGCGGGAGGGAGTCGTAATGAGCAGTTCTTC. Residues: CTAGGLAGGSRNEQFF.

V gene TRBV20-1 combines with J gene TRBJ2-1, with 7 bases that match TRBD1. CDR3 length: 15 amino acids. The J segment lost 7 bases and the V segment lost 2 bases, leaving 11 bases of the junction unmatched. Germline CDR1 DFQATT, CDR2 SNEGSKA (reference sequence). The CDR3 DNA reads TGCAGTGCTAGACGCGCAGGGGGATCTTTTAATGAGCAGTTCTTC. This encodes CSARRAGGSFNEQFF.

This sequence joins TRBV9 and TRBJ2-3, with 7 bases matching TRBD1. In germline, CDR1 is SGDLS, CDR2 YYNGEE. Trimming took 3 bases from V and 12 from J; bases not matched to a gene: 7. The CDR3 runs 12 residues. The CDR3 is CASSDSGTDQYF. CDR3 DNA sequence: TGTGCCAGCAGCGATTCCGGGACAGATCAGTATTTT.

This clonotype was seen only a few times. The chain joins TRBV20-1 to TRBJ1-6; unclear D gene. The CDR3 runs to 15 residues. Per the germline V gene, CDR1 is DFQATT and CDR2 is SNEGSKA (reference sequence). The V gene lost 0 bases and the J gene lost 5 bases, with 11 bases spanning the gap. Here the CDR3 reads CSAREELLDNSPLHF. CDR3 coding DNA: TGCAGTGCTAGAGAGGAGCTCCTGGATAATTCACCCCTCCACTTT.

There are a few counts of this clonotype. V and J are TRBV6-5 and TRBJ1-2; tentatively, D is TRBD1 (5 bases). Between the trimmed V and J ends, which lost 2 bases and 7 bases, there was a span of 14 bases. Germline V lookup: CDR1 MNHEY, CDR2 SVGAGI. The CDR3 sequence is 14 residues long. CDR3 DNA: TGTGCCAGCAGTTACAGGGGCGCCCTCGGTGGCTACACCTTC. Protein: CASSYRGALGGYTF.

A remark on this clonotype: The junction departs from the called germline gene at one end, perhaps through a read error. The chain has TRBV7-3 and TRBJ2-3; D is unclear. CDR1 is SGHTA, CDR2 FQGTGA, per germline. This CDR3 comprises 15 residues. Here the CDR3 DNA reads TGTGCCAGCACCTTATACGGATCTAGCACAGATACGCAGTATTTT. Its translation is CASTLYGSSTDTQYF.

This clonotype was detected a few times. The rearrangement links TRBV18 to TRBJ2-3, with TRBD2 as a possible D gene (6 bases). The CDR3 extends over 15 amino acids. The germline V gene has CDR1 KGHSH and CDR2 LQKENI. The germline V and J ends were trimmed by 1 base and 0 bases, with 8 bases remaining between them. CDR3 coding DNA: TGTGCCAGCTCACCACTTAGCGGAAGCACAGATACGCAGTATTTT. Translating gives CASSPLSGSTDTQYF.

The chain carries TRBV6-6 and TRBJ2-2; D unresolved. CDR3 size: 13 residues. Trimming pared 2 bases from V and 8 bases from J, leaving 9 bases between. Germline V CDR1 and CDR2: MNHNY, SVGAGI (reference sequence). The CDR3 here is CASSYGLRGELFF. CDR3 sequence (DNA): TGTGCCAGCAGTTACGGGCTGAGGGGGGAGCTGTTTTTT.

The V call is TRBV11-2, the J call TRBJ2-1, with D tentatively TRBD2 (5 bases). Per germline, CDR1 SGHAT and CDR2 FQNNGV. The CDR3 length is 13 residues. The V gene lost 2 bases and the J gene lost 8 bases, with 10 bases spanning the gap. This CDR3 reads CASSLLWGDEQFF. For the CDR3, the DNA is TGTGCCAGCAGCTTACTCTGGGGAGATGAGCAGTTCTTC.

The rearrangement links TRBV24-1 to TRBJ2-3; D possibly corresponds to TRBD1 (6 bases). Trimming pared 4 bases from V and 0 bases from J, leaving 13 bases between. Germline-derived CDR1 and CDR2 are KGHDR and SFDVKD. The CDR3 has 16 residues. For the CDR3, the DNA is TGTGCCACCAGTGACGCAGGGGCCTATAGCACAGATACGCAGTATTTT. It is translated as CATSDAGAYSTDTQYF.

This clonotype came up a few times. The V call is TRBV7-9, the J call TRBJ1-1, with D unresolved. Germline V gives CDR1 SEHNR, CDR2 FQNEAQ (reference sequence). V was trimmed by 3 bases and J by 7 bases, leaving 6 bases between them. The CDR3 sequence is 11 residues long. The CDR3 bases are TGTGCCAGCAGCTTCGACCTTGAAGCTTTCTTT. Protein: CASSFDLEAFF. The full variable domain, rest sourced from reference TRBV7-9 and TRBJ1-1, is DTGVSQNPRHKITKRGQNVTFRCDPISEHNRLYWYRQTLGQGPEFLTYFQNEAQLEKSRLLSDRFSAERPKGSFSTLEIQRTEQGDSAMYLCASSFDLEAFFGQGTRLTVV.

This clonotype was seen a handful of times. CDR3 in DNA: TGTGCCAGCAGCTTCGGGTATCTTAACACCGGGGAGCTGTTTTTT. Translated: CASSFGYLNTGELFF. J is TRBJ2-2 and V is TRBV7-2; D is undetermined. V was shortened by 3 bases and J by 2 bases, with 10 bases between the two germline ends. CDR1 is SGHTA, CDR2 FQGNSA, per germline. The CDR3 runs to 15 residues. The entire variable domain, with the rest obtained from reference TRBV7-2 and TRBJ2-2, is as follows: GAGVSQSPSNKVTEKGKDVELRCDPISGHTALYWYRQSLGQGLEFLIYFQGNSAPDKSGLPSDRFSAERTGGSVSTLTIQRTQQEDSAVYLCASSFGYLNTGELFFGEGSRLTVL.

This clonotype appeared a few times. The chain carries TRBV20-1 and TRBJ2-1, with 7 bases aligning to TRBD2. CDR3 length equals 14 residues. V lost 3 bases and J lost 8; bases outside the gene matches: 10. Germline V gives CDR1 DFQATT, CDR2 SNEGSKA (reference sequence). The CDR3 protein is CSASWRGLKDEQFF. The CDR3 nucleotides are TGCAGTGCTAGTTGGCGGGGACTAAAAGATGAGCAGTTCTTC.

This clonotype was found a few times. V gene TRBV29-1 combines with J gene TRBJ2-2; D is perhaps TRBD1 (5 bases). The ends were cut back, 0 bases at V and 5 bases at J, with 10 bases in the middle. The CDR3 runs 14 residues. Germline V gene sequence: CDR1 SQVTM, CDR2 ANQGSEA. CDR3 sequence reads: CSVEEDTATGELFF. CDR3 DNA sequence: TGCAGCGTTGAAGAGGACACTGCGACCGGGGAGCTGTTTTTT.

This sequence joins TRBV7-2 and TRBJ1-3; D gene ambiguous. Trimming pared 6 bases from V and 0 bases from J, leaving 12 bases between. Germline-derived CDR1 and CDR2 are SGHTA and FQGNSA. The CDR3 totals 15 residues. The CDR3 DNA sequence: TGTGCCAGCAGTCTGGTGACGGTCTCTGGAAACACCATATATTTT. Translation gives CASSLVTVSGNTIYF.

This sequence joins TRBV12-3 or TRBV12-4 and TRBJ2-1, with D possibly called TRBD1 or TRBD2 (5 bases each). The CDR3 runs to 15 residues. Deletions cut 8 bases from V and 6 bases from J, with 20 bases between. The CDR3 DNA follows: TGTGCCAGCTCCCCTTTGGGGGTGGTCGGCAATGAGCAGTTCTTC. Protein: CASSPLGVVGNEQFF.